The present entry profiles one T cell receptor beta chain with its context. Its antigen is unknown. These data are taken from a study of cytomegalovirus exposure and HLA in healthy donors. PCR was performed using 60 Vbeta and 13 Jbeta primers. Repertoires were generated with immunoSEQ multiplex PCR, while TCRdb's copy carries only in-frame clones and drops some. Of 150,000 to 250,000 clones in the sample, approximately 79% were seen once. V was clipped by 7 bases and J by 6 bases; unmatched bases: 10. The CDR3 covers 15 residues. Germline assignment: CDR1 LNHNV and CDR2 YYDKDF (reference sequence). Whole-study results and caveats: The study recorded 150 to 200 TCR beta chains that were cytomegalovirus-associated. Later on, a genetic analysis was performed. It linked a missense variant in DCLRE1C with V- and J-gene trimming of TCR beta.

Donors consisted of healthy bone marrow donors. This sequence was found in a girl aged 5 to 17 in good health and CMV-seropositive. Specimen: PBMCs. This chain connects TRBV15 to TRBJ2-1; 9 bases align to TRBD1. CDR3 loop: CATNLGQGFGNEQFF. CDR3 DNA: TGTGCCACCAATCTGGGACAGGGTTTTGGCAATGAGCAGTTCTTC.